These T cell receptor beta chains were read from a single sample in a study of T-cell memory formation after mild COVID-19. TCRdb re-called the 5' RACE reads through MiXCR, storing one row per CDR3 protein. Among about 350,000 distinct CDR3 sequences listed, around 14% were seen once. Material: PBMCs or a T cell subset sorted from them (not recorded which). These receptors all come from a man in his late teens or twenties who had mild COVID-19 (a few samples of this study predate the infection). Cell type and time point are not known. Both conserved end residues are part of each CDR3. A D gene is named only where the DNA matches it firmly. Not every row has a clone size; where given, it reads once, few, many or a size class.

>many|14|TRBJ1-5|-|TRBV5-5
TGTGCCAGCAGCTACTTCGGGGGCAATCAGCCCCAGCATTTT
CASSYFGGNQPQHF
>-|15|TRBJ1-5|-|TRBV4-2
TGTGCCAGCAGCCAAGCGGGGCAGAGCAATCAGCCCCAGCATTTT
CASSQAGQSNQPQHF
>few|16|TRBJ1-3|-|TRBV6-5
TGTGCCAGCAGTTACTCGATGCAGGTGTCAGGAAACACCATATATTTT
CASSYSMQVSGNTIYF
>many|16|TRBJ1-6|-|TRBV12-3/TRBV12-4
TGTGCCAGCACTCCCGCTTTGGGCAGTAATAATTCACCCCTCCACTTT
CASTPALGSNNSPLHF
>-|14|TRBJ2-5|-|TRBV27
TGTGCCAGCAGCCTAAGGGTCCCCCAAGAGACCCAGTACTTC
CASSLRVPQETQYF
>many|15|TRBJ2-3|-|TRBV7-9
TGTGCCAGCAGCCCTTCGCCCCAGTTCAGGAATACGCAGTATTTT
CASSPSPQFRNTQYF
>many|15|TRBJ2-3|-|TRBV5-1
TGCGCCAGCAGCTCGACAGATACTAGCACAGATACGCAGTATTTT
CASSSTDTSTDTQYF
>-|13|TRBJ1-2|-|TRBV27
TGTGCCAGCAGTTTACACGGACCCAATGGCTACACCTTC
CASSLHGPNGYTF
>-|15|TRBJ1-2|-|TRBV6-5
TGTGCCAGCAGTTACTCGGGCCCGGGGGACTATGGCTACACCTTC
CASSYSGPGDYGYTF
>-|16|TRBJ2-1|TRBD1|TRBV7-6
TGTGCCAGCAGCTTAGGTTCAGGGGGCCTCAACAATGAGCAGTTCTTC
CASSLGSGGLNNEQFF
>few|15|TRBJ2-5|-|TRBV18
TGTGCCAGCTCCCCCGAGGCCCATCCTATCGAGACCCAGTACTTC
CASSPEAHPIETQYF
>-|15|TRBJ2-3|TRBD2|TRBV6-6
TGTGCCAGCATTCTCGGGGGGTCTAGCACAGATACGCAGTATTTT
CASILGGSSTDTQYF
>-|12|TRBJ1-2|-|TRBV7-2
TGTGCCAGCAGCCCCTGGGTCGCCGGCTACACCTTC
CASSPWVAGYTF
>-|13|TRBJ2-3|-|TRBV28
TGTGCCAGCAGCCCCCGTCGCTTGGGTACGCAGTATTTT
CASSPRRLGTQYF
>-|12|TRBJ2-5|-|TRBV12-5
TGTGCTAGTGGTTTCGCGGCGGAGACCCAGTACTTC
CASGFAAETQYF
>-|14|TRBJ2-7|-|TRBV4-1
TGCGCCAGCAGCCAAGCCCAGGGTACCAACGAGCAGTACTTC
CASSQAQGTNEQYF
>many|15|TRBJ1-6|-|TRBV13
TGTGCCAGCAGAACGGGAAGCTCCTATAATTCACCCCTCCACTTT
CASRTGSSYNSPLHF
>few|17|TRBJ1-4|-|TRBV4-3
TGCGCCAGCAGCCCCCTGGCAGGTGGGGCGACTAATGAAAAACTGTTTTTT
CASSPLAGGATNEKLFF
>few|14|TRBJ1-1|-|TRBV20-1
TGCAGTGCGCCCCGATGGGGGATGAACACTGAAGCTTTCTTT
CSAPRWGMNTEAFF
>many|14|TRBJ2-3|TRBD1|TRBV5-1
TGCGCCAGCACCGGGGACAGCTTCACAGATACGCAGTATTTT
CASTGDSFTDTQYF
>-|13|TRBJ1-6|-|TRBV10-3
TGTGCCATCAGTGAGTCTACCCCTTCACCCCTCCACTTT
CAISESTPSPLHF
>-|16|TRBJ2-3|TRBD1|TRBV24-1
TGTGCCACCAGTGCCTTTGGGACAGGGTCCGGAGATACGCAGTATTTT
CATSAFGTGSGDTQYF
>-|14|TRBJ2-2|-|TRBV6-2/TRBV6-3
TGTGCCAGCAGCCTCCTACAGGGAACCGGGGAGCTGTTTTTT
CASSLLQGTGELFF
>few|15|TRBJ1-4|TRBD1|TRBV29-1
TGCAGCGTCTCCCCAGGGGGCCGCGGTCATGAAAAACTGTTTTTT
CSVSPGGRGHEKLFF
>-|14|TRBJ1-1|-|TRBV5-1
TGCGCCAGCAGCTTGCCCCAGGGGAACACTGAAGCTTTCTTT
CASSLPQGNTEAFF
>-|14|TRBJ1-2|-|TRBV20-1
TGCAGTGCTGTGACCCAGCCACTAGACTATGGCTACACCTTC
CSAVTQPLDYGYTF
>few|16|TRBJ2-5|TRBD2|TRBV5-5
TGTGCCAGCAGCCCGACTAGCGGGCGAGACCAAGAGACCCAGTACTTC
CASSPTSGRDQETQYF
>-|12|TRBJ2-5|-|TRBV14
TGTGCCAGCAGCCAAGACGTCTTGACCCAGTACTTC
CASSQDVLTQYF
>-|15|TRBJ1-2|TRBD1|TRBV12-3/TRBV12-4
TGTGCCAGCAGCTACCGACAGGGTGCAAACTATGGCTACACCTTC
CASSYRQGANYGYTF
>few|14|TRBJ1-5|-|TRBV20-1
TGCAGTGCCCCTGGCCGGGGGCACAATCAGCCCCAGCATTTT
CSAPGRGHNQPQHF
>many|14|TRBJ2-1|-|TRBV6-2/TRBV6-3
TGTGCCAGCAGCGAACAGGCCTCCTACAATGAGCAGTTCTTC
CASSEQASYNEQFF
>few|15|TRBJ2-3|-|TRBV9
TGTGCCAGCAGCGTCGGGCCTTTAAGCACAGATACGCAGTATTTT
CASSVGPLSTDTQYF